A single sample is the source of the 3 T cell receptor beta chains below, sequenced in a study of cytomegalovirus exposure and HLA in healthy donors. PCR involved 60 Vbeta and 13 Jbeta primers. Some clones are missing from TCRdb's copy, which holds only in-frame ones; the method was immunoSEQ multiplex PCR. Of roughly 280,000 clones listed, more than 55% are singletons. The sequencing sample was made of PBMCs. The origin of the receptors is a female donor in good health and CMV-seronegative.

The V and J genes are TRBV5-1 and TRBJ2-3, with TRBD2 matching 12 bases. Germline CDR1 reads SGHRS; CDR2 reads YFSETQ. With V trimmed by 0 bases and J by 2 bases, 13 bases remained unmatched. The CDR3 is 20 residues long. CDR3 residues: CASSLVPYRLAGANTDTQYF. The CDR3 DNA is TGCGCCAGCAGCTTGGTGCCCTACCGACTAGCGGGAGCTAACACAGATACGCAGTATTTT.

This clone was counted only a few times. The chain links TRBV11-2 to TRBJ2-1, with 8 positions matching TRBD2. The CDR3 runs to 16 residues. V gave up 5 bases and J gave up 4 bases; unmatched junction bases: 10. Per germline, CDR1 SGHAT and CDR2 FQNNGV. The CDR3 sequence: CASSPSGRGFYNEQFF. The CDR3 coding sequence is TGTGCCAGCAGCCCGTCCGGGAGGGGTTTTTACAATGAGCAGTTCTTC.

The genes are TRBV7-2 and TRBJ2-1; 13 nucleotides match TRBD2. Trimming cost V 1 base and J 6 bases; bases outside gene matches: 12. Per the germline V gene, CDR1 is SGHTA and CDR2 is FQGNSA. CDR3 size: 19 residues. The DNA of the CDR3 is TGTGCCAGCAGCTTAGTCGGGACTAGCGGGAACGCCGGTCGCAATGAGCAGTTCTTC. Protein product: CASSLVGTSGNAGRNEQFF.